This T cell receptor (beta chain) came from a study of blood T cells in healthy people across ages. Study-level findings and limits: Unsorted PBMC material precluded a definitive naive versus antigen-experienced comparison. With naive T cell percentage, TCR beta diversity showed a strong correlation.

With a J-beta primer mix and a sample-barcoded 5' primer, a second PCR ran roughly 6 to 12 cycles. Each cDNA molecule carried a tag from a template-switch adaptor that contained 12 random nucleotides. TCRdb analysed the 5' RACE reads with MiXCR anew, one entry per CDR3 protein. The sample consists of around 1,800,000 distinct CDR3 sequences, roughly two fifths of them appearing once. This clonotype has just a few counts. What it recognizes is unknown. V lost 3 bases to trimming and J lost 9 bases; unmatched junction nucleotides: 9. This CDR3 is built from 15 residues. The genes are TRBV12-3 or TRBV12-4 and TRBJ2-3; 10 bases are shared with TRBD1. Sequenced input: blood. This TCR was recovered from a human donor in good health. CDR3: CASSFRDRGFRTQYF. The CDR3 nucleotides are TGTGCCAGCAGTTTCCGGGACAGGGGTTTCAGAACGCAGTATTTT.